This T cell receptor beta chain was sequenced for a study of response to subunit inactivated influenza vaccine. The CDR3 extends over 14 amino acids. Trimming removed 4 bases from V and 0 bases from J, with 10 bases in between. In TCRdb, the RT-PCR reads were re-called with MiXCR into one record per CDR3 protein. The table lists 500,000 to 600,000 distinct CDR3 sequences, 14% of them singletons. The material sequenced was PBMCs from blood, taken 11 to 12 days after vaccination. The clonotype originates from a man aged 50-59 years who received an inactivated influenza vaccine. The J gene is TRBJ2-7, the V gene TRBV23-1; D perhaps matches TRBD2 (5 bases). TRBV23-1 is an ORF; its function is uncertain. DNA of the CDR3: TGCGCCAGCAGTCTGGAGGAAACCTCCTACGAGCAGTACTTC. Residues: CASSLEETSYEQYF.